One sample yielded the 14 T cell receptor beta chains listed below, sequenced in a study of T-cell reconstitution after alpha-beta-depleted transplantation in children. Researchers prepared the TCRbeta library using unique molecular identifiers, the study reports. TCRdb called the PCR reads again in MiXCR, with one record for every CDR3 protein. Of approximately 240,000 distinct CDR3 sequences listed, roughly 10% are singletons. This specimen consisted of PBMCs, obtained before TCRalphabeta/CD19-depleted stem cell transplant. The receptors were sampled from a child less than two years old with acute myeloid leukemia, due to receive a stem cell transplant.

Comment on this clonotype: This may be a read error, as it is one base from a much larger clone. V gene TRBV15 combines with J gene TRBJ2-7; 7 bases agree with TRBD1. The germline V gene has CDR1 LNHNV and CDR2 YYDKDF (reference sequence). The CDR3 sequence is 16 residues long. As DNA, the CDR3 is TGTGCCACCAGCAGTCGAAGGGACAGCTTCTCCTACGGGCAGTACTTC. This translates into CATSSRRDSFSYGQYF.

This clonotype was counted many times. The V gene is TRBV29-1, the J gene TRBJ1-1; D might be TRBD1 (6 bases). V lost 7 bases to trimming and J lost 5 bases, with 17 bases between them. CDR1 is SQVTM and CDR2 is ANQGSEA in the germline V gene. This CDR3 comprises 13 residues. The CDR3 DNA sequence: TGCAGCGCAATAAGACAGGTTAGGACTGAAGCTTTCTTT. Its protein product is CSAIRQVRTEAFF.

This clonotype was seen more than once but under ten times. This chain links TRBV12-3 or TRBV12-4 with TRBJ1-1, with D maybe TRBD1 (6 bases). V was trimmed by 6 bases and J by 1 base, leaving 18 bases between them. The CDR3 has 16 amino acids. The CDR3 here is CASSSVGGGKNTEAFF. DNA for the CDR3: TGTGCCAGCAGCTCCGTGGGAGGGGGGAAGAACACTGAAGCTTTCTTT.

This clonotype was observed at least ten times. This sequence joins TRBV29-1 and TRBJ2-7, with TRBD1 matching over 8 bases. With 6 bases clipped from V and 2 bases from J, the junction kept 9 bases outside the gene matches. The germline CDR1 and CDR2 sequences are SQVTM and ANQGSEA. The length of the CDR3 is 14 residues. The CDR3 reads CSVGPGTGPYEQYF. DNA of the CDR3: TGCAGCGTAGGCCCCGGGACAGGTCCCTACGAGCAGTACTTC.

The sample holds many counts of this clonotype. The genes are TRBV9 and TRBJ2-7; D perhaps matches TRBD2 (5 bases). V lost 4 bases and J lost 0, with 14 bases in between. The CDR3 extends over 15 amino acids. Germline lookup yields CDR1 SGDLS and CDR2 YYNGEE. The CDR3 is CASSKMTGSSYEQYF. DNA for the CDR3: TGTGCCAGCAGCAAAATGACGGGAAGCTCCTACGAGCAGTACTTC.

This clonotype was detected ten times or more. CDR3 sequence: CASSPSGQLYQPQHF. The CDR3 nucleotides are TGTGCCAGCAGTCCCTCGGGACAGCTTTATCAGCCCCAGCATTTT. The V and J genes are TRBV6-5 and TRBJ1-5, with TRBD1 matching 7 bases. V trimming: 5 bases; J trimming: 5 bases; junction bases outside the gene matches: 9. Germline loops: CDR1 MNHEY, CDR2 SVGAGI. There are 15 residues in the CDR3.

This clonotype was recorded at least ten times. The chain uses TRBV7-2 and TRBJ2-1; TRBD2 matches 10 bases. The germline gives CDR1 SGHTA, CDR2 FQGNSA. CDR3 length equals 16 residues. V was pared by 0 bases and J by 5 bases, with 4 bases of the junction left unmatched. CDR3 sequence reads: CASSLAKLAGNNEQFF. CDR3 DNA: TGTGCCAGCAGCTTAGCGAAACTAGCGGGAAACAATGAGCAGTTCTTC.

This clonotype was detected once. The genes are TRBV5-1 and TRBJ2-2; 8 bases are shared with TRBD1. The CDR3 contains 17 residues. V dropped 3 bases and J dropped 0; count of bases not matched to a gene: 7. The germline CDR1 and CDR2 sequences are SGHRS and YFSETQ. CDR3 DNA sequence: TGCGCCAGCAGCTGGGGGCCGGGACAGGCGAACACCGGGGAGCTGTTTTTT. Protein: CASSWGPGQANTGELFF.

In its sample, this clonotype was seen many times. Written as DNA, the CDR3 is TGTGCCAGCAGCTTCCAGTATAATTCACCCCTCCACTTT. This encodes CASSFQYNSPLHF. The rearrangement links TRBV7-9 to TRBJ1-6, with D unresolved. Germline CDR1 is SEHNR and CDR2 is FQNEAQ (reference sequence). This CDR3 comprises 13 residues. V was shortened by 3 bases and J by 4 bases, with 4 bases between the two germline ends.

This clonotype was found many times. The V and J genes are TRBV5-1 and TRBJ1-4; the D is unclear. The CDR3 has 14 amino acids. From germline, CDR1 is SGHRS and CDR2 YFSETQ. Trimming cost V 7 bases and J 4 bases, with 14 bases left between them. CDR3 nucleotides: TGCGCCAGCCAACTACGAGGCAATAATGAAAAACTGTTTTTT. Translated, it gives CASQLRGNNEKLFF.

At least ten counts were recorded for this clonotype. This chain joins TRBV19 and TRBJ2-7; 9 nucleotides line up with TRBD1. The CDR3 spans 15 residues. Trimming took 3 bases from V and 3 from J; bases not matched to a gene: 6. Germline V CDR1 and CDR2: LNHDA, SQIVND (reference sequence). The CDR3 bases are TGTGCCAGTAGTATCGGACAGGGGACCTTCTACGAGCAGTACTTC. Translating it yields CASSIGQGTFYEQYF. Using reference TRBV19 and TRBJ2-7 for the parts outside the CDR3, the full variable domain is DGGITQSPKYLFRKEGQNVTLSCEQNLNHDAMYWYRQDPGQGLRLIYYSQIVNDFQKGDIAEGYSVSREKKESFPLTVTSAQKNPTAFYLCASSIGQGTFYEQYFGPGTRLTVT.

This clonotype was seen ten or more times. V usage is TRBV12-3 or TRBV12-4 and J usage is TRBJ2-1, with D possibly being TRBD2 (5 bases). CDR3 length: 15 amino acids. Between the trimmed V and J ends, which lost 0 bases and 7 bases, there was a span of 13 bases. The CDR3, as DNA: TGTGCCAGCAGTTTAGCGCTAGGAACTAGAAATGAGCAGTTCTTC. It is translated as CASSLALGTRNEQFF.

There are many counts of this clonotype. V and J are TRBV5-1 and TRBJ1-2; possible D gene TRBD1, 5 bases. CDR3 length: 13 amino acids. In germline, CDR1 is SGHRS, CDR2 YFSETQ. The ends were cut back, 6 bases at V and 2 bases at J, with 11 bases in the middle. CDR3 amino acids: CASTEGTNYGYTF. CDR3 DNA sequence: TGCGCCAGCACGGAGGGGACGAACTATGGCTACACCTTC.

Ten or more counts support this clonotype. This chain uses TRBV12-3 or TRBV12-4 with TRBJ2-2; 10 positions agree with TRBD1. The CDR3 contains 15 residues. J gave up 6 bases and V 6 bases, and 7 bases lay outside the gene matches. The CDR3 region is CASSRDRGASGELFF. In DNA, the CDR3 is TGTGCCAGCAGCCGGGACAGGGGCGCCTCCGGGGAGCTGTTTTTT.